Presented here are 17 T cell receptor beta chains from one specimen sequenced in a study of blood T cell repertoires in COVID-19. Sequenced by immunoSEQ multiplex PCR; TCRdb stores in-frame clones only, minus some. The data show under 200,000 clones, 83% seen once. Source material: peripheral blood. These TCRs come from a woman of 80 years or more with acute or convalescent COVID-19.

This chain joins TRBV18 and TRBJ1-2, with 7 bases lining up with TRBD1. This CDR3 contains 15 residues. CDR1 is KGHSH and CDR2 is LQKENI in the germline V gene. The V segment lost 4 bases and the J segment 6 bases; nucleotides outside the gene matches: 11. CDR3 loop: CASSLDSGGMDGYTF. CDR3 coding DNA: TGTGCCAGCTCACTCGATTCAGGGGGAATGGATGGCTACACCTTC.

V is TRBV15 and J is TRBJ1-6; 8 nucleotides agree with TRBD1. The ends lost 0 bases at V and 4 bases at J; junction bases unmatched: 17. This CDR3 is 21 amino acids long. Germline CDR1 is LNHNV and CDR2 is YYDKDF (reference sequence). In DNA, the CDR3 is TGTGCCACCAGCAGAGATTGGACAGGGCGCGGGCCCACTAATTATAATTCACCCCTCCACTTT. Amino acid sequence: CATSRDWTGRGPTNYNSPLHF.

V gene TRBV20-1 combines with J gene TRBJ1-2, with D maybe TRBD1 (5 bases). V was shortened by 1 base and J by 9 bases, with 9 bases between the two germline ends. Germline CDR1 is DFQATT and CDR2 is SNEGSKA (reference sequence). This CDR3 region has 11 residues. CDR3 sequence (DNA): TGCAGTGCTAGAGTGGGGCGTAGCTACACCTTC. Amino acids: CSARVGRSYTF.

The rearrangement links TRBV6-1 to TRBJ2-5; unclear D gene. In germline, CDR1 is MNHNS, CDR2 SASEGT. Trimming removed 2 bases from V and 2 bases from J, with 12 bases in between. The CDR3 covers 15 residues. For the CDR3, the DNA is TGTGCCAGCAGTGAACTGAGCAGGCTGCAAGAGACCCAGTACTTC. Amino acid sequence: CASSELSRLQETQYF.

V is TRBV30 and J is TRBJ1-2, with 10 bases identical to TRBD1. With 5 bases clipped from V and 4 bases from J, the junction kept 4 bases outside the gene matches. This CDR3 comprises 13 residues. Germline V gene sequence: CDR1 GTSNPN, CDR2 SVGIG (reference sequence). CDR3 sequence: CAWGTGETYGYTF. The CDR3 region has the DNA TGTGCCTGGGGGACAGGGGAAACCTATGGCTACACCTTC.

This chain joins TRBV27 and TRBJ2-2, with a tentative D call TRBD1 (5 bases). Germline CDR1 and CDR2: MNHEY and SMNVEV (reference sequence). The CDR3 sequence is 13 residues long. Trimming removed 3 bases from V and 6 bases from J, with 8 bases in between. The CDR3 nucleotides read TGTGCCAGCAGTTTGCAGGGTGCCGGGGAGCTGTTTTTT. It is translated as CASSLQGAGELFF.

The CDR3 sequence: CASSWTTGETQYF. DNA of the CDR3: TGTGCCAGCAGTTGGACTACCGGAGAGACCCAGTACTTC. The chain links TRBV27 to TRBJ2-5, with D possibly being TRBD2 (6 bases). The length of the CDR3 is 13 residues. V shed 4 bases and J shed 4 bases, with 10 bases lying between them. Germline V gene data show CDR1 as MNHEY and CDR2 as SMNVEV (reference sequence).

This clone was recorded only once. The rearrangement links TRBV5-8 to TRBJ2-2, with 7 bases matching TRBD1. Germline V gene lookup returns CDR1 SGHTS and CDR2 YDEGEE. The CDR3 is made up of 14 amino acids. The J segment lost 3 bases and the V segment lost 5 bases, leaving 4 bases of the junction unmatched. The CDR3: CASRPTGYTGELFF. The DNA for the CDR3 is TGTGCCAGCAGACCGACAGGGTACACCGGGGAGCTGTTTTTT.

This chain joins TRBV11-2 and TRBJ1-6; 7 positions match TRBD1. With 4 bases clipped from V and 9 bases from J, the junction kept 6 bases outside the gene matches. Germline assignment: CDR1 SGHAT and CDR2 FQNNGV. This CDR3 is 14 amino acids long. This chain's CDR3 is CASSSFDRVSPLHF. As DNA, the CDR3 is TGTGCCAGCAGCTCCTTCGACAGGGTTTCACCCCTCCACTTT.

In its sample, this clone was seen once. The CDR3 region is CAISEALGTIADTQYF. The CDR3 nucleotides are TGTGCCATCAGTGAGGCCCTAGGGACAATCGCAGATACGCAGTATTTT. The gene calls are TRBV10-3 and TRBJ2-3; possibly TRBD1 for D (6 bases). Germline V gene data show CDR1 as ENHRY and CDR2 as SYGVKD. The CDR3 totals 16 residues. V gave up 2 bases and J gave up 4 bases, with 16 bases separating them.

The chain employs TRBV5-1 and TRBJ2-7; 7 nucleotides align to TRBD2. The CDR3 is made up of 15 amino acids. The V gene end was trimmed by 3 bases and the J gene end by 6 bases; junction bases not matched to a gene: 12. Germline CDR1 reads SGHRS; CDR2 reads YFSETQ. This CDR3 is CASSSVGGNIREQYF. As DNA, the CDR3 is TGCGCCAGCAGCTCTGTCGGGGGGAATATTCGCGAGCAGTACTTC. Full variable domain (remainder filled in from reference TRBV5-1 and TRBJ2-7): KAGVTQTPRYLIKTRGQQVTLSCSPISGHRSVSWYQQTPGQGLQFLFEYFSETQRNKGNFPGRFSGRQFSNSRSEMNVSTLELGDSALYLCASSSVGGNIREQYFGPGTRLTVT.

This clone was recorded a few times. The gene calls are TRBV29-1 and TRBJ2-2, with 9 bases aligning to TRBD1. Germline V gives CDR1 SQVTM, CDR2 ANQGSEA. This CDR3 is built from 13 residues. V lost 7 bases and J lost 6; bases outside the gene matches: 6. The CDR3 nucleotides read TGCAGCGCCCGGGACAGGGCTGCCGGGGAGCTGTTTTTT. It is translated as CSARDRAAGELFF.

This clone has only a few counts. The rearrangement links TRBV19 to TRBJ2-7; 7 nucleotides line up with TRBD1. Germline V gene data show CDR1 as LNHDA and CDR2 as SQIVND (reference sequence). The trim removed 5 bases at V and 7 bases at J, leaving 5 bases unmatched. CDR3 length: 12 residues. CDR3 DNA sequence: TGTGCCAGTAGTGGCTCAGGGGGTGAGCAGTACTTC. Encoded protein: CASSGSGGEQYF. The complete variable domain, with remaining parts taken from reference TRBV19 and TRBJ2-7, reads DGGITQSPKYLFRKEGQNVTLSCEQNLNHDAMYWYRQDPGQGLRLIYYSQIVNDFQKGDIAEGYSVSREKKESFPLTVTSAQKNPTAFYLCASSGSGGEQYFGPGTRLTVT.

This clone was recorded a few times. The rearrangement uses TRBV9 and TRBJ1-1, with unresolved D. This CDR3 contains 14 residues. V was trimmed by 0 bases and J by 1 base, leaving 7 bases between them. Germline values: CDR1 SGDLS, CDR2 YYNGEE. The CDR3 nucleotides read TGTGCCAGCAGCGTAGGCTACTCGAACACTGAAGCTTTCTTT. It encodes CASSVGYSNTEAFF. Supplemented by reference TRBV9 and TRBJ1-1, the full variable domain reads DSGVTQTPKHLITATGQRVTLRCSPRSGDLSVYWYQQSLDQGLQFLIQYYNGEERAKGNILERFSAQQFPDLHSELNLSSLELGDSALYFCASSVGYSNTEAFFGQGTRLTVV.

The chain employs TRBV30 and TRBJ2-7, with 8 nucleotides matching TRBD1. This CDR3 region has 13 residues. J gave up 6 bases and V 0 bases, and 4 bases lay outside the gene matches. Germline CDR1 and CDR2: GTSNPN and SVGIG (reference sequence). The CDR3 spells CAWSVGQEGEQYF. CDR3 coding DNA: TGTGCCTGGAGTGTGGGACAGGAGGGCGAGCAGTACTTC.

The chain employs TRBV2 and TRBJ2-3; TRBD2 is a possible D gene (5 bases). CDR1 is SNHLY and CDR2 is FYNNEI in the germline V gene. Trimming pared 7 bases from V and 6 bases from J, leaving 11 bases between. The CDR3 covers 12 residues. CDR3 in amino acids: CASTGPGDTQYF. DNA of the CDR3: TGTGCCAGCACGGGCCCGGGGGATACGCAGTATTTT.

This rearrangement joins TRBV9 to TRBJ2-3; 9 bases are a match to TRBD1. This CDR3 has 17 residues. V lost 3 bases to trimming and J lost 2 bases; unmatched junction nucleotides: 10. Germline-derived CDR1 and CDR2 are SGDLS and YYNGEE. The CDR3 protein is CASSGNPGDRATDTQYF. The CDR3 bases are TGTGCCAGCAGCGGTAATCCAGGGGACAGGGCCACAGATACGCAGTATTTT.